The following is a TCR beta chain sequence with its context. Its antigen is currently unknown. The data originate from a study of blood T cells in healthy people across ages. Study-wide findings and caveats: A greater number of naive CD4+ cells and higher diversity distinguished long-lived donors from aged donors.

Using a J-beta primer mix together with a sample-barcoded 5' primer, a second PCR was run for roughly 7 to 11 cycles. MiXCR, applied by TCRdb to the 5' RACE reads, yields one record per CDR3 protein. The sample consists of fewer than 2,000,000 distinct CDR3 sequences, about 31% of them appearing once. The V end was cut by 5 bases, the J end by 3 bases, with 20 bases between. CDR1 and CDR2 from the germline V gene are DFQATT and SNEGSKA (reference sequence). This CDR3 comprises 15 residues. The clonotype originates from a young woman in good health. Sequencing input: blood. This chain joins TRBV20-1 and TRBJ2-7, with unresolved D. CDR3 sequence: CSALEAAKPVYEQYF. In nucleotides, the CDR3 is TGCAGTGCTCTTGAGGCGGCCAAACCGGTCTACGAGCAGTACTTC.